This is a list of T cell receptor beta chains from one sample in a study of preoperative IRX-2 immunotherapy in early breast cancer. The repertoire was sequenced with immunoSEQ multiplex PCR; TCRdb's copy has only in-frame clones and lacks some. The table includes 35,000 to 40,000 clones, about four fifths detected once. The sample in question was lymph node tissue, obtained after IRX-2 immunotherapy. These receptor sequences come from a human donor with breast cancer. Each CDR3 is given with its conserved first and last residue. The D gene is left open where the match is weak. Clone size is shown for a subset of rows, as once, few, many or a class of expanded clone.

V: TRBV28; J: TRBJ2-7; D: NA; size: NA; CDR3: CASGDTRYEQYF; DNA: TGTGCCAGCGGAGACACCCGCTACGAGCAGTACTTC
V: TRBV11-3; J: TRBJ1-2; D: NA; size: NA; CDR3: CASSSDPAAVYGYTF; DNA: TGTGCCAGCAGCTCGGACCCCGCGGCGGTCTATGGCTACACCTTC
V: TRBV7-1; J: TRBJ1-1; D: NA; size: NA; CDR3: CASSLTAQTEAFF; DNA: TGTGCTAGCAGCTTAACTGCGCAGACTGAAGCTTTCTTT
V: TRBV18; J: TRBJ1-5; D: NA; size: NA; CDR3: CASQGSNQPQHF; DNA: TGTGCATCCCAGGGGAGCAATCAGCCCCAGCATTTT
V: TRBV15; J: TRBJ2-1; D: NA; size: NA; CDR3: CATSRETQVVYNEQFF; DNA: TGTGCCACCAGCAGAGAAACACAGGTTGTTTACAATGAGCAGTTCTTC
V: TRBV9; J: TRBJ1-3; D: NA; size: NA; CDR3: CASSAHYSGNTIYF; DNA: TGTGCCAGCAGCGCTCACTACTCTGGAAACACCATATATTTT
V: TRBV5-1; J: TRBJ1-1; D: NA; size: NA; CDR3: CASSPQTDFTEAFF; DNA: TGCGCCAGCAGCCCCCAGACAGACTTCACTGAAGCTTTCTTT
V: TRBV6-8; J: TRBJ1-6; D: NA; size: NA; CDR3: CASTARDNSPLHF; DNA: TGTGCCAGCACTGCCAGGGATAATTCACCCCTCCACTTT
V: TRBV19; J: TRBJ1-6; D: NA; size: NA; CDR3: CASSIWGKNSPLHF; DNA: TGTGCCAGTAGTATTTGGGGCAAGAATTCACCCCTCCACTTT
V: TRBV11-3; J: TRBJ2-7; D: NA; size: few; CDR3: CASSPRSLRSYEQYF; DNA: TGTGCCAGCAGCCCCAGGAGCCTTAGGTCCTACGAGCAGTACTTC
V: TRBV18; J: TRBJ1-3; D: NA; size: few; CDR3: CASSPRSQGLGDTIYF; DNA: TGTGCCAGCTCACCACGTTCGCAGGGGCTAGGAGACACCATATATTTT
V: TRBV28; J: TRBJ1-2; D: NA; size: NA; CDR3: CASSLPGERTYGYTF; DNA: TGTGCCAGCAGTTTACCCGGGGAAAGGACCTATGGCTACACCTTC
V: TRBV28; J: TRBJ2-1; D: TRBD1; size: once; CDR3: CASSLRQGVRNPESSYNEQFF; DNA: TGTGCCAGCAGTTTAAGACAGGGGGTACGCAACCCAGAGAGCTCCTACAATGAGCAGTTCTTC
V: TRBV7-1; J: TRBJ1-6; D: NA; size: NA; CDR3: CASSLAGGEYNSPLHF; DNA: TGTGCCAGCAGCTTAGCGGGGGGAGAGTATAATTCACCCCTCCACTTT
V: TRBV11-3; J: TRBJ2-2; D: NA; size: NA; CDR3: CASSLGGVTGELFF; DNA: TGTGCCAGCAGCTTAGGAGGGGTCACCGGGGAGCTGTTTTTT
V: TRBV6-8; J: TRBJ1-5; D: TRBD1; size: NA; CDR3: CASSLVQGGYQPQHF; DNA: TGTGCCAGCAGTTTGGTGCAGGGGGGATATCAGCCCCAGCATTTT
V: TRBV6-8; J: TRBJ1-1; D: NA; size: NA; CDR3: CASRLGQPNTEAFF; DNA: TGTGCCAGCAGGTTAGGACAACCGAACACTGAAGCTTTCTTT
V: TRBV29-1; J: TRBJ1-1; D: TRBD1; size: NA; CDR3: CSVETGETTEAFF; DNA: TGCAGCGTTGAGACAGGGGAGACGACTGAAGCTTTCTTT
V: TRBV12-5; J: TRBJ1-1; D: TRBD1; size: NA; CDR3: CASGLARGAGTEAFF; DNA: TGTGCTAGTGGTTTGGCCAGGGGGGCTGGCACTGAAGCTTTCTTT
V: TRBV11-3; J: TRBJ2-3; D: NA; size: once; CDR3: CASSLRYSTDTQYF; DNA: TGTGCCAGCAGCTTGAGGTATAGCACAGATACGCAGTATTTT
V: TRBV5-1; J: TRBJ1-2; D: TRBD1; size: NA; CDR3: CASSLAQNSQDRGREGYTF; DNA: TGCGCCAGCAGCTTGGCGCAAAACTCCCAGGACAGGGGGCGCGAGGGCTACACCTTC
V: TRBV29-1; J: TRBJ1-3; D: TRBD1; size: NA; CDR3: CSVSDRNSGNTIYF; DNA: TGCAGCGTTTCGGACAGGAACTCTGGAAACACCATATATTTT